This TCR beta chain derives from a study of T cells in localized non-small cell lung cancer. Study results and caveats: It remains possible that heterogeneity exists, since only one tumor region was sequenced. Maximal T cell clonality occurred in uninvolved adjacent lung, with tumor ranking below it. There were a median 57 of the top 100 tumor clones appearing in adjacent lung.

For this clone: The antigen remains undetermined.

The data were produced by immunoSEQ multiplex PCR, yet TCRdb's version contains in-frame clones alone and is incomplete. This table has over 65,000 clones, 65% to 85% appearing once. The germline V gene has CDR1 SGHRS and CDR2 YFSETQ. This CDR3 is built from 15 residues. With 0 bases clipped from V and 6 bases from J, the junction kept 8 bases outside the gene matches. The sequences come from peripheral blood, collected before any cancer treatment. J is TRBJ2-7 and V is TRBV5-1, with 8 bases identical to TRBD1. The TCR sequence derives from a female donor aged 60 or older with stage I lung adenocarcinoma. The CDR3 reads CASSLAVAGTGEQYF. CDR3 sequence (DNA): TGCGCCAGCAGCTTGGCCGTAGCAGGGACAGGCGAGCAGTACTTC.